This TCR beta chain is from a study of T cells in Graves' hyperthyroidism and ophthalmopathy. General study results and limits: The blood repertoire included most of the expanded thyroid clonotypes above 0.001.

There were TCR beta CDR3 regions amplified from RNA transcripts. The TCR CDR3 first-round RT-PCR relied on the HTBI primer set. TCRdb independently ran MiXCR on the multiplex PCR reads; one entry per CDR3 protein. The sample contains about 740,000 distinct CDR3 sequences, roughly 15% of which appear only once. This clonotype was seen at least ten times. Its antigen is currently unknown. Germline V CDR1 and CDR2: MNHEY, SVGEGT. The CDR3 is made up of 13 amino acids. The ends were cut back, 5 bases at V and 5 bases at J, with 9 bases in the middle. Sequenced input: blood. This chain links TRBV6-2 or TRBV6-3 with TRBJ2-2, with unresolved D. The receptor comes from a young woman with Graves' hyperthyroidism. The chain's CDR3 is CASSQSETGELFF. The CDR3, as DNA: TGTGCCAGCAGTCAATCGGAGACCGGGGAGCTGTTTTTT.